This T cell receptor beta chain was captured by sequencing in a study of blood T cell repertoires in COVID-19. Sequencing was performed with immunoSEQ multiplex PCR; in TCRdb, only in-frame clones are kept and a portion is missing. The profile covers approximately 37,000 clones, with over 80% appearing a single time and less than 10% taken by the ten largest. Looked up from germline, CDR1 is MNHNS and CDR2 is SASEGT. The CDR3 totals 15 residues. The V segment lost 3 bases and the J segment 9 bases; nucleotides outside the gene matches: 7. The sequencing sample was made of peripheral blood. The chain is built from TRBV6-1 and TRBJ2-1, with TRBD2 identical over 11 bases. The clonotype originates from a human donor in a cohort sampled during active COVID-19. CDR3 nucleotide sequence: TGTGCCAGCAGTGATAATAGCGGGAGGGTTGGTGAGCAGTTCTTC. It specifies CASSDNSGRVGEQFF.